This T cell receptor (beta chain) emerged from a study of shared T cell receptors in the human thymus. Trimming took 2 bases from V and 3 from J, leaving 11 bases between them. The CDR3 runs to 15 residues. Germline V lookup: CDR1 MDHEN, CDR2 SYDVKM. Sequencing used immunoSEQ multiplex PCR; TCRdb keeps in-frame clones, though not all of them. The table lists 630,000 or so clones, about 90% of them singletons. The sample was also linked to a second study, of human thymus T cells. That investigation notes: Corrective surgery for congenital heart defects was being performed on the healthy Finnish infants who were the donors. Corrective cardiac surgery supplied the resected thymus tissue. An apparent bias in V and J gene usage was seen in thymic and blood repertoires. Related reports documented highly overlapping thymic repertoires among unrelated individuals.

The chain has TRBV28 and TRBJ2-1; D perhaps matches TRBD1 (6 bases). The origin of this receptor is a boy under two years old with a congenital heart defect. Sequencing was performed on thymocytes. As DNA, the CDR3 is TGTGCCAGCAGTTTAAAGCAGGGGAACTACAATGAGCAGTTCTTC. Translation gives CASSLKQGNYNEQFF.